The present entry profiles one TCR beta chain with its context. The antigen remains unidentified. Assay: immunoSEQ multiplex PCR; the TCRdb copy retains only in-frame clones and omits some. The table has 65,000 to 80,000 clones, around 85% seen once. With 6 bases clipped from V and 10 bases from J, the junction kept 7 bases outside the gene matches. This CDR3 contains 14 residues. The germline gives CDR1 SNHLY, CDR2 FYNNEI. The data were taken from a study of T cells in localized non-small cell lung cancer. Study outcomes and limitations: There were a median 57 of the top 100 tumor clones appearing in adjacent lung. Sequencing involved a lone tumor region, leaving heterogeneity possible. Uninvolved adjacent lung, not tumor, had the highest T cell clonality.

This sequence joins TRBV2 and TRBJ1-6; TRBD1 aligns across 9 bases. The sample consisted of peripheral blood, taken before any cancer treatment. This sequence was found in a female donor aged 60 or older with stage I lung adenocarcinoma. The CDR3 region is CASREQGAGSPLHF. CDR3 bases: TGTGCCAGCAGGGAACAGGGGGCAGGCTCACCCCTCCACTTT.